The following is a TCR beta chain sequence with its context. This sample is drawn from a study of neurological immune-mediated disorders. Each sorted-subset library came from some 980,000 CD4+ or CD8+ T cells. TCRdb independently ran MiXCR on the 5' RACE reads; one entry per CDR3 protein. Altogether some 5,000 distinct CDR3 sequences are present, 23% being singletons, with the ten largest covering 44%. Germline V gene data show CDR1 as MNHEY and CDR2 as SVGAGI. The CDR3 is 15 residues long. The V and J ends lost 4 bases and 0 bases, in that order; junction bases with no gene match: 5. This chain connects TRBV6-5 to TRBJ2-7; TRBD2 matches at 8 bases. This TCR was recovered from a woman aged 55-70 years with HTLV-1-associated myelopathy (HAM/TSP). The sample comprised CD8+ T cells from blood. The CDR3 nucleotides read TGTGCCAGCAGTTTAACCGGGACTAGCTCCTACGAGCAGTACTTC. Translation: CASSLTGTSSYEQYF.